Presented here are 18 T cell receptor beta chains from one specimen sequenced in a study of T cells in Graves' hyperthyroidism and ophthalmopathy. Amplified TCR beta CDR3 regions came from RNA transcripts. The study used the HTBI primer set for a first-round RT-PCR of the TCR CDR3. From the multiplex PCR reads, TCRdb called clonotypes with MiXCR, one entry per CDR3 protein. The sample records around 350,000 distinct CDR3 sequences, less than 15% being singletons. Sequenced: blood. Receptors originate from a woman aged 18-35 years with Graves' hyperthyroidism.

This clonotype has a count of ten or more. The CDR3 bases are TGTGCCAGCAGCCCCAGACTAGTCCTGCAAGAGACCCAGTACTTC. It yields the protein CASSPRLVLQETQYF. The rearrangement joins TRBV7-2 to TRBJ2-5; possible D gene TRBD2, 6 bases. The CDR3 runs to 15 residues. The V gene's germline CDR1 is SGHTA and CDR2 FQGNSA. Trimming cost V 5 bases and J 2 bases, with 15 bases left between them.

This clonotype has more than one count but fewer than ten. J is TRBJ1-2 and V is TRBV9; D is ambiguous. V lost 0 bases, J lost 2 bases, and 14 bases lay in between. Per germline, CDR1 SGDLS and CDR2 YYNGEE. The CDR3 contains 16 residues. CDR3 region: CASSVGHSRQNYGYTF. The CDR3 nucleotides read TGTGCCAGCAGCGTAGGTCACAGCCGCCAGAACTATGGCTACACCTTC.

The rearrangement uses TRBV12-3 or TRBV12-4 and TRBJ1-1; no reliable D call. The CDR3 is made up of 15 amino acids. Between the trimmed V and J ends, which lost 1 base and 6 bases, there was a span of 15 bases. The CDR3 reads CASSLGLKDVAEAFF. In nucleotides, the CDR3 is TGTGCCAGCAGTTTAGGACTGAAGGACGTGGCTGAAGCTTTCTTT.

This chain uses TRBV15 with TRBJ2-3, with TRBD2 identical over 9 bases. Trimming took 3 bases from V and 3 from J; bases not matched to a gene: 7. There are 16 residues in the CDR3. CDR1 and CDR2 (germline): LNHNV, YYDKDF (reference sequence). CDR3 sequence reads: CATSRDPGLATDTQYF. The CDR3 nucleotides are TGTGCCACCAGCAGGGACCCGGGACTAGCAACAGATACGCAGTATTTT.

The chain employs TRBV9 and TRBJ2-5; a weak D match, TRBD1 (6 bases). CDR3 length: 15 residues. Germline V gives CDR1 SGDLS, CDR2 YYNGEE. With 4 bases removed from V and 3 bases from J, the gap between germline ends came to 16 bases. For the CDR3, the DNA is TGTGCCAGCAGCCCCTCGGACAGACCTAAAGAGACCCAGTACTTC. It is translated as CASSPSDRPKETQYF. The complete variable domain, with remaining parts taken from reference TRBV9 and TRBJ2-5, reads DSGVTQTPKHLITATGQRVTLRCSPRSGDLSVYWYQQSLDQGLQFLIQYYNGEERAKGNILERFSAQQFPDLHSELNLSSLELGDSALYFCASSPSDRPKETQYFGPGTRLLVL.

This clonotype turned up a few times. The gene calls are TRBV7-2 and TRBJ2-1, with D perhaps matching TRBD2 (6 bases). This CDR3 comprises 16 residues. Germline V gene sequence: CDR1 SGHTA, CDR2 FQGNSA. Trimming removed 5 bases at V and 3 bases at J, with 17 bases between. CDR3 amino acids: CASSQRGGNGYNEQFF. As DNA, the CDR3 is TGTGCCAGCAGCCAACGGGGCGGGAATGGCTACAATGAGCAGTTCTTC. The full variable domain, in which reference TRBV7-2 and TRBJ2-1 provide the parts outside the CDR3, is GAGVSQSPSNKVTEKGKDVELRCDPISGHTALYWYRQSLGQGLEFLIYFQGNSAPDKSGLPSDRFSAERTGGSVSTLTIQRTQQEDSAVYLCASSQRGGNGYNEQFFGPGTRLTVL.

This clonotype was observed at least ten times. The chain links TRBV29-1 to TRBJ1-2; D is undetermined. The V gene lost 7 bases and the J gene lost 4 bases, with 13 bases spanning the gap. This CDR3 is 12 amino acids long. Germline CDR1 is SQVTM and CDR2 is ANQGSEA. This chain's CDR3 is CSALGPSYGYTF. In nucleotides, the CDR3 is TGCAGCGCCCTTGGACCCTCCTATGGCTACACCTTC.

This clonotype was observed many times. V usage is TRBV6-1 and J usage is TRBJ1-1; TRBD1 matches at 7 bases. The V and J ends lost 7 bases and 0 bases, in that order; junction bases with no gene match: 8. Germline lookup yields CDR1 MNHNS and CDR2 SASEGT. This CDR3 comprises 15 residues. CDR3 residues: CASNQGTALNTEAFF. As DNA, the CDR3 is TGTGCCAGCAATCAAGGGACAGCCTTGAACACTGAAGCTTTCTTT.

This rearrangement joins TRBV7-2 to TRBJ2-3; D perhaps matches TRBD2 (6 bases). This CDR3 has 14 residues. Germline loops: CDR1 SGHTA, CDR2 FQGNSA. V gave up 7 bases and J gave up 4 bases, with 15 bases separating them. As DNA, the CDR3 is TGTGCCAGCACCCTAGCGCCTCACGCAGATACGCAGTATTTT. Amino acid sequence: CASTLAPHADTQYF.

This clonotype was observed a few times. CDR3 sequence: CASSSSLAGNEQFF. As DNA, the CDR3 is TGTGCCAGCAGCTCTTCACTGGCAGGGAATGAGCAGTTCTTC. This chain links TRBV7-8 with TRBJ2-1; a weak D match, TRBD1 (5 bases). There are 14 residues in the CDR3. CDR1 is SGHVS, CDR2 FQNEAQ, per germline. Trimming stripped 4 bases from V and 7 bases from J, with 14 bases between. The variable domain in full, with the rest retrieved from reference TRBV7-8 and TRBJ2-1, is GAGVSQSPRYKVAKRGQDVALRCDPISGHVSLFWYQQALGQGPEFLTYFQNEAQLDKSGLPSDRFFAERPEGSVSTLKIQRTQQEDSAVYLCASSSSLAGNEQFFGPGTRLTVL.

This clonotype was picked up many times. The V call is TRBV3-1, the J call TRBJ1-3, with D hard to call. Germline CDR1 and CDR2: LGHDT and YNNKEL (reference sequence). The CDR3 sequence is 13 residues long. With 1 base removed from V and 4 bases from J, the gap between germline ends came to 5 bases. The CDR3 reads CASSQGEGNTIYF. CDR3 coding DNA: TGTGCCAGCAGCCAAGGGGAAGGAAACACCATATATTTT.

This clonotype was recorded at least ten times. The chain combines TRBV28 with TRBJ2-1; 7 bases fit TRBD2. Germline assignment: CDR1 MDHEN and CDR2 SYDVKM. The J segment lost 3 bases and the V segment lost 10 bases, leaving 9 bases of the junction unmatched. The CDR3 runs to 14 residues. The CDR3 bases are TGTGCCATCTCAGCGGGATCAGACTACAATGAGCAGTTCTTC. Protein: CAISAGSDYNEQFF.

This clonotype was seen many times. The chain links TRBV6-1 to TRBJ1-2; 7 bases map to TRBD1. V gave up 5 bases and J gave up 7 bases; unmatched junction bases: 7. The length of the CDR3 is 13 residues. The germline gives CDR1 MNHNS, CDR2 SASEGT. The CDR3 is CASSTGDRGGYTF. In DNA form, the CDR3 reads TGTGCCAGCAGTACAGGGGATAGGGGTGGCTACACCTTC.

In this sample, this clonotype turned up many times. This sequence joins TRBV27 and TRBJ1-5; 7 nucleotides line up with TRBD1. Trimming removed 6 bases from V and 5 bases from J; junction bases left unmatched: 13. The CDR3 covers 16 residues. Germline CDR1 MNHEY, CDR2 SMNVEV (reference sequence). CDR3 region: CASRQKGAHIDQPQHF. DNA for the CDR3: TGTGCCAGCAGGCAAAAGGGGGCGCATATTGATCAGCCCCAGCATTTT.

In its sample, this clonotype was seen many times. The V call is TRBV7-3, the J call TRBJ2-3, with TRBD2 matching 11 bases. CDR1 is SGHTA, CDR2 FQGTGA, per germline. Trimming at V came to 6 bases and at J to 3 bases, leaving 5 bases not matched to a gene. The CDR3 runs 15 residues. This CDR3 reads CASSLLAGVTDTQYF. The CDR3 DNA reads TGTGCCAGCAGTTTACTAGCGGGAGTGACAGATACGCAGTATTTT.

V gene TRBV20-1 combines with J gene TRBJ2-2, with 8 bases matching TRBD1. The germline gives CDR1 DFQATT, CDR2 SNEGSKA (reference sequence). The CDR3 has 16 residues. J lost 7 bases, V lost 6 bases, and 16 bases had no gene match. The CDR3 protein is CSAPVAGGRAVGELFF. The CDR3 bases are TGCAGTGCCCCAGTGGCAGGGGGCCGAGCTGTCGGGGAGCTGTTTTTT.

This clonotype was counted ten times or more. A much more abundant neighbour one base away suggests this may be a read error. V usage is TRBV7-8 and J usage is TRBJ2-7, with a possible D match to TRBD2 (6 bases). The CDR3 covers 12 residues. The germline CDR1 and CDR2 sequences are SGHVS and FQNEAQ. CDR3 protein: CTSSPWRDEQYF. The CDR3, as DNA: TGTACCAGCAGCCCGTGGAGGGACGAGCAGTACTTC.

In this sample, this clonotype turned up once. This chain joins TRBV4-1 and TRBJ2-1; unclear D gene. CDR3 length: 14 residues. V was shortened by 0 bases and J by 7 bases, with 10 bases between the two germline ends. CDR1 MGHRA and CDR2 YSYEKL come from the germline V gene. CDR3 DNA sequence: TGCGCCAGCAGCCAAGATTGGAGTTGGAATGAGCAGTTCTTC. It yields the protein CASSQDWSWNEQFF.